This TCR beta chain was sequenced during a study of TIL therapy for anti-PD-1-resistant metastatic lung cancer. The overall study: Tumors were harvested before any PD-1/PD-L1 blockade. Patients had a median age of approximately 56 years (range about 35-80).

The libraries were made with immunoSEQ v3. Survey-level samples got around 2.1 million read pairs; deep-level samples got about 4.5-6.5 million. Data came from immunoSEQ multiplex PCR; TCRdb stores just in-frame clones and leaves some out. This sample carries roughly 54,000 clones, around 90% of them seen once, and the ten largest clones take 2.5% to 3%. This clone showed up just once. This sample's time point: pre-treatment sample, taken before nivolumab and TIL therapy. Stage 4 NSCLC adults joined between late 2017 and early 2020. The sequence was obtained from a person between 30 and 79 years old with non-small cell lung cancer. Here the sequenced sample was blood, taken at baseline.

Written as DNA, the CDR3 is TGTGCCAGTAGTATCGGCCAGGGGGATGGGTACGAGCAGTACTTC. This translates into CASSIGQGDGYEQYF. This chain uses TRBV19 with TRBJ2-7; 7 nucleotides match TRBD1. CDR3 length: 15 residues. Germline lookup yields CDR1 LNHDA and CDR2 SQIVND (reference sequence). V lost 3 bases to trimming and J lost 4 bases; unmatched junction nucleotides: 9. Supplemented by reference TRBV19 and TRBJ2-7, the full variable domain reads DGGITQSPKYLFRKEGQNVTLSCEQNLNHDAMYWYRQDPGQGLRLIYYSQIVNDFQKGDIAEGYSVSREKKESFPLTVTSAQKNPTAFYLCASSIGQGDGYEQYFGPGTRLTVT.